This T cell receptor (beta chain) stems from a study of regulatory T cells in long-lasting Graves disease. The V segment lost 10 bases and the J segment 3 bases; nucleotides outside the gene matches: 29. The CDR3 has 21 residues. Study-wide results and caveats: Persistent disease samples used TRBV28, TRBJ1-2 and TRBJ2-5 preferentially.

This clonotype has ten or more counts. Antigen specificity is unknown. Documented time point: newly diagnosed GD, antithyroid drugs for less than 3 months. From PBMCs, RNA was extracted and then used to make the TCR library. Combining iRepertoire HTBI primers with Arm-PCR of CDR3 regions, the authors built TCR beta libraries. From the multiplex PCR reads, TCRdb called clonotypes with MiXCR, one entry per CDR3 protein. The table has some 560,000 distinct CDR3 sequences, about 15% seen once; the top ten hold 20% to 25%. These same records also appear under a second study, on T cells in Graves' hyperthyroidism and ophthalmopathy. According to that study: Together with thyroid ultrasound, orbital computed tomography, serum thyroxine and TRAb, clinical symptoms were used for diagnoses. A model built on 13 V-J features separated ophthalmopathy from stable hyperthyroidism.

The genes are TRBV12-3 or TRBV12-4 and TRBJ1-5; TRBD1 agrees at 8 bases. Sample: peripheral blood mononuclear cells (PBMCs), taken at new diagnosis, from a patient treated with antithyroid drugs. The receptor was isolated from a woman between 40 and 65 years old with Graves disease. The DNA for the CDR3 is TGTGCCAACCCCCGCCGGATAGGACAGGGAAAAGTAGGAGCCTTCAATCAGCCCCAGCATTTT. Translating gives CANPRRIGQGKVGAFNQPQHF.